This T cell receptor (beta chain) was profiled in a study of T cells in localized non-small cell lung cancer. On this clone: The antigen is undetermined.

Profiled with immunoSEQ multiplex PCR; TCRdb holds only in-frame clones, not every one. The sample yields about 2,500 clones, 35% to 45% seen once. Study-wide findings and caveats: There was higher T cell clonality in uninvolved adjacent lung than in tumor, and it was highest there.

This CDR3 has 14 residues. From germline, CDR1 is GTSNPN and CDR2 SVGIG (reference sequence). The V gene lost 4 bases and the J gene lost 0 bases, with 10 bases spanning the gap. The sample was lymph node tissue, taken before any cancer treatment. This rearrangement joins TRBV30 to TRBJ1-5; possible D gene TRBD1, 5 bases. The sequence was obtained from a male donor aged 60 or over with stage II squamous cell lung carcinoma. In DNA, the CDR3 is TGTGCCTGGACCGGGGCTTATAGCAATCAGCCCCAGCATTTT. Amino acids: CAWTGAYSNQPQHF.